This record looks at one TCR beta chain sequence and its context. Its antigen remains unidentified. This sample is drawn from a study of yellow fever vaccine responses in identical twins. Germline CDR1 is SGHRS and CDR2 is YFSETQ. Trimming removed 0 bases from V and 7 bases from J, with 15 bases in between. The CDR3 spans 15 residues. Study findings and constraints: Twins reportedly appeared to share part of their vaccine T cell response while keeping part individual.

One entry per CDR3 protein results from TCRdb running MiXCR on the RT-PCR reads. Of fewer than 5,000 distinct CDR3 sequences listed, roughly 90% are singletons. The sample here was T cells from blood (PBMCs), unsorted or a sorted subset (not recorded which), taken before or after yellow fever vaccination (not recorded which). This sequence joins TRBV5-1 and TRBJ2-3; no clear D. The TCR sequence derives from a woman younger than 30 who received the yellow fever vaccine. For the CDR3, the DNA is TGCGCCAGCAGCTTGGATCTCACTAAGAGTAATACGCAGTATTTT. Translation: CASSLDLTKSNTQYF.